This TCR beta chain comes out of a study of CD8 T cells in Susac syndrome. Study results and caveats: The study conceded that relatively few individuals underwent its TCR sequencing and HLA analysis.

Comments on this clonotype: The antigen is unknown.

RNA was extracted with the RNeasy kit, and a quantity of roughly 0.5 to 1 ug was reverse transcribed using random hexamers. An immunoSEQ multiplex PCR amplified TCR beta CDR3 over 54 Vbeta and 13 Jbeta. TCRdb processed the immunoSEQ multiplex PCR reads anew with MiXCR; each CDR3 protein has one entry. The table records 140,000 to 150,000 distinct CDR3 sequences, roughly 95% of them present only once. V was clipped by 2 bases and J by 4 bases, with 17 bases between them. This CDR3 region has 16 residues. Germline V gene sequence: CDR1 MDHEN, CDR2 SYDVKM. The sequenced target, TCR beta, came from blood CD8+ and CD4+ T cells. Relapsing-remitting disease, either stable or active, was present in the multiple sclerosis controls, who were treatment-naive patients.

This chain joins TRBV28 and TRBJ1-1; D perhaps matches TRBD1 (6 bases). Input material: CD4+ T cells from PBMCs. This TCR derives from a human donor with multiple sclerosis. The CDR3 DNA reads TGTGCCAGCAGTTTAAGGCTACGGGGGGCGCGCACTGAAGCTTTCTTT. This translates into CASSLRLRGARTEAFF. Variable domain in full (rest from reference TRBV28 and TRBJ1-1): DVKVTQSSRYLVKRTGEKVFLECVQDMDHENMFWYRQDPGLGLRLIYFSYDVKMKEKGDIPEGYSVSREKKERFSLILESASTNQTSMYLCASSLRLRGARTEAFFGQGTRLTVV.